This TCR beta chain emerged from a study of blood T cell repertoires in COVID-19. As for the study in general: COVID-19 samples from acute and convalescent phases originated in the United States, Italy and Spain.

Individuals aged about 18 to 100 years were recruited from about two dozen US areas. The recovered donors of Cohort 3 showed two negative PCRs, clearance, or symptom resolution. The repertoire was sequenced with immunoSEQ multiplex PCR; TCRdb's copy has only in-frame clones and lacks some. This repertoire shows roughly 400,000 clones, around nine tenths found once; its top ten account for 10%. CDR3 length: 13 amino acids. CDR1 is LNHDA, CDR2 SQIVND, per germline (reference sequence). V gave up 10 bases and J gave up 6 bases, with 18 bases separating them. The count of this clone is one. The rearrangement joins TRBV19 to TRBJ1-2; perhaps TRBD1 as D (5 bases). The sequence came from a woman aged 50 to 60 who had recovered from COVID-19. Specimen: PBMCs or T cells enriched from blood (not recorded which). CDR3 region: CAIARDYNNGYTF. In DNA, the CDR3 is TGTGCCATAGCCCGGGACTATAATAATGGCTACACCTTC.